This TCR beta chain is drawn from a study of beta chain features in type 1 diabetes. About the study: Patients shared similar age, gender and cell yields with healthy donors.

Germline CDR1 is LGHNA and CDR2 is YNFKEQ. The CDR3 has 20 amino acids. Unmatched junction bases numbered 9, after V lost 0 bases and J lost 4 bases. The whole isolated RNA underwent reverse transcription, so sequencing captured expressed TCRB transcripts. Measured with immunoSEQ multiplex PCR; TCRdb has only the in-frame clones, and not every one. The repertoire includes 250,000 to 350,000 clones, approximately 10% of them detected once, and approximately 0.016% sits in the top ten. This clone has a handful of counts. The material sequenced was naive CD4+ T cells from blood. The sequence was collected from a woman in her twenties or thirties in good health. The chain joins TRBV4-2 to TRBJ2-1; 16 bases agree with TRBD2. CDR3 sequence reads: CASSQDKGLAGGKPYNEQFF. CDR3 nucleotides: TGTGCCAGCAGCCAAGATAAGGGACTAGCGGGAGGGAAGCCATACAATGAGCAGTTCTTC.